A single sample is the source of the 9 T cell receptor beta chains below, sequenced in a study of OX40 agonist ivuxolimab in advanced cancers. Profiling relied on immunoSEQ multiplex PCR, and the TCRdb table lists in-frame clones only, not all of them. The repertoire holds more than 55,000 clones, with 92% as singletons. The starting material was CD4+ or CD8+ T cells sorted from blood, obtained in a trial of the OX40 agonist ivuxolimab. The receptors derive from an adult with an advanced solid tumor such as melanoma, head and neck, liver or kidney cancer.

The chain combines TRBV9 with TRBJ2-5; no clear D gene. The germline gives CDR1 SGDLS, CDR2 YYNGEE. V lost 4 bases and J 1 base, leaving 11 bases between the germline ends. The length of the CDR3 is 14 residues. The CDR3 sequence: CASSTLPTQETQYF. In nucleotides, the CDR3 is TGTGCCAGCAGCACACTGCCTACCCAAGAGACCCAGTACTTC. The whole variable domain, filled in from reference TRBV9 and TRBJ2-5, reads DSGVTQTPKHLITATGQRVTLRCSPRSGDLSVYWYQQSLDQGLQFLIQYYNGEERAKGNILERFSAQQFPDLHSELNLSSLELGDSALYFCASSTLPTQETQYFGPGTRLLVL.

The J gene is TRBJ2-7, the V gene TRBV12-5; 10 bases are shared with TRBD1. The CDR3 extends over 13 amino acids. Germline V gene sequence: CDR1 LGHNT, CDR2 FRNRAP. V was clipped by 6 bases and J by 7 bases; unmatched bases: 6. As DNA, the CDR3 is TGTGCTAGTGGGACCCGGACAGGGGGTGAGCAGTACTTC. This gives the protein CASGTRTGGEQYF.

This clone was recorded once. The chain uses TRBV10-1 and TRBJ2-7; 10 nucleotides agree with TRBD2. The CDR3 has 16 amino acids. The ends lost 3 bases at V and 4 bases at J; junction bases unmatched: 9. Germline values: CDR1 WNHNN, CDR2 SYGVQD (reference sequence). The CDR3 DNA reads TGCGCCAGCAGTGAATCTGTAGCGGGGGGCGTGTACGAGCAGTACTTC. Protein: CASSESVAGGVYEQYF.

This rearrangement joins TRBV29-1 to TRBJ2-3; unclear D gene. This CDR3 has 14 amino acids. Between the trimmed V and J ends, which lost 5 bases and 4 bases, there was a span of 16 bases. From germline, CDR1 is SQVTM and CDR2 ANQGSEA. CDR3 protein: CSVPDPKQADTQYF. The CDR3 nucleotides read TGCAGCGTTCCGGATCCCAAGCAGGCAGATACGCAGTATTTT.

This rearrangement joins TRBV29-1 to TRBJ2-2; D is unclear. The CDR3 loop spans 12 amino acids. Trimming took off 4 bases at V and 3 bases at J, with 6 bases between the two ends. Germline V gives CDR1 SQVTM, CDR2 ANQGSEA. This CDR3 is CSVGLDTGELFF. CDR3 in DNA: TGCAGCGTTGGGTTGGACACCGGGGAGCTGTTTTTT.

V is TRBV27 and J is TRBJ2-3, with TRBD2 as a possible D gene (6 bases). V lost 3 bases, J lost 1 base, and 11 bases lay in between. CDR1 MNHEY and CDR2 SMNVEV come from the germline V gene (reference sequence). The CDR3 runs 15 residues. The CDR3: CASSLRDVRTDTQYF. CDR3 bases: TGTGCCAGCAGTTTGCGGGACGTGCGCACAGATACGCAGTATTTT.

This rearrangement joins TRBV9 to TRBJ2-7; 7 bases map to TRBD2. The trim removed 3 bases at V and 4 bases at J, leaving 7 bases unmatched. Germline V lookup: CDR1 SGDLS, CDR2 YYNGEE. This CDR3 spans 14 amino acids. The CDR3 bases are TGTGCCAGCAGCGAAAGCGGGATTGGTTACGAGCAGTACTTC. It yields the protein CASSESGIGYEQYF.

The rearrangement links TRBV10-3 to TRBJ2-1; unclear D gene. This CDR3 has 16 residues. Germline V gene data show CDR1 as ENHRY and CDR2 as SYGVKD. V was pared by 1 base and J by 12 bases, with 22 bases between. In nucleotides, the CDR3 is TGTGCCATCAGTGAGTTAAGGTCGGACCGGAAGGTTGGGCAGTTCTTC. Translation gives CAISELRSDRKVGQFF.

This clone has at least ten counts. The V call is TRBV18, the J call TRBJ1-1, with D possibly TRBD1 on 6 matching bases. V shed 4 bases and J shed 4 bases, with 7 bases lying between them. This CDR3 spans 12 amino acids. Germline V gives CDR1 KGHSH, CDR2 LQKENI. The CDR3 here is CASSQDSTEAFF. DNA for the CDR3: TGTGCCAGCTCACAGGACAGCACTGAAGCTTTCTTT.